The present TCR beta chain was sequenced within a study of blood T cell repertoires in COVID-19. Study information: Sources were T cells, B-cell-depleted T cells, or PBMCs; the material itself was cDNA or gDNA.

Authors' processing steps: Estimates of nucleated cell counts were drawn from the amplification of reference gene primers. Assay used: immunoSEQ multiplex PCR; TCRdb lists only in-frame clones, some missing. That table gives V, J and clone size, and the DNA gave D and trimming. The table includes some 110,000 clones, around nine tenths detected once. Patients at the Seattle site were enrolled during active infection and followed longitudinally. Germline V gene lookup returns CDR1 SSHAT and CDR2 FNYEAQ (reference sequence). Trimming stripped 1 base from V and 4 bases from J, with 10 bases between. CDR3 size: 15 residues.

Sequenced material: peripheral blood. The TCR originated in a man aged 50-60 years with COVID-19, enrolled during active disease. The chain links TRBV7-7 to TRBJ2-2, with D hard to call. CDR3 DNA: TGTGCCAGCAGCTTAGAGATTGGCGGCACCGGGGAGCTGTTTTTT. Residues: CASSLEIGGTGELFF.